This TCR beta chain was retrieved from a study of cytomegalovirus exposure and HLA in healthy donors (dated by TCRdb to the late 2010s). With respect to the entire study: An earlier analysis of roughly 570 of the donors reported about 280 Gb of sequence data and 95 million to 130 million unique TCR beta sequences obtained from approximately 180 million T cells. An early release that covered about 600 HLA-typed donors contained around 330 gigabases of sequencing data and 80 million or so unique TCR sequences. Of the approximately 400 genotyped donors, 81% fell in the genetic ancestry cluster associated with self-reported Caucasian donors. The study aimed to test whether signatures of past pathogen exposure could be identified by cataloging public T cell receptors. The T cell repertoires of 700 or so subjects were profiled by immunosequencing and related to cytomegalovirus serostatus. Along with the approximately 650-subject first cohort, a separate validation cohort of over a hundred different subjects was used. To predict cytomegalovirus infection status, the study brought together high-throughput TCR immunosequencing, statistical association of individual TCRs with disease status, and machine learning. In a later analysis, previously published TCR beta repertoires from several hundred donors were re-analyzed and high-resolution HLA genotyping was added so that TCR occurrence patterns could be studied. Rather than drawing on any new phenotypic data, the later analysis identified candidate immune exposures from TCR beta sequences and the way those sequences occurred across donors. An earlier analysis of approximately 640 of the donors applied high-throughput TCR beta sequencing to assess whether each TCR beta V gene segment acted as functional or pseudogenic. Donor age, sex, ethnicity and CMV serostatus were compiled alongside the repertoire data. Genome-wide SNP genotypes for about 65% of the 666 donors were used in a later genetic analysis, which treated that subset as a discovery cohort. Every discovery cohort repertoire had been produced on one sequencing platform. Both class I and class II loci were covered by HLA typing, at four-digit resolution. The number of donors typed differed by locus, with 629-630 for A, B, C, DRB1 and DQB1, approximately 500 for DQA1, 600 to 610 for DPA1, and approximately 470 for DPB1. Four to six DR-DQ haplotypes were handled as single units for association and clustering, since linkage in the cohort was strong. On average, roughly 240,000 unique TCR beta nucleotide sequences were sequenced per donor among some 430 genotyped donors of the cohort, with roughly 18% of those sequences being non-productive.

Summary of the overall study and its limitations: According to a later genetic analysis, donors in an Asian-associated ancestry cluster had fewer N-insertions in productive TCRs than the approximately 690-donor mean. Specific HLA alleles were associated with about 17,000 TCR beta sequences at a false discovery rate of 0.05 in a later analysis. Some IMGT-functional V segments, including TRBV6-2 and TRBV6-3, could not be told apart with the 87-base-pair reads, so those segments were excluded. This cohort had only TCR beta chains sequenced, and the lack of alpha or paired-chain data limited which features could be detected. Linkage disequilibrium might explain the correlated functional status among segregating V segments, but an unknown experimental factor could not be ruled out. Cytomegalovirus status was reported to be diagnosed by the classifier with high specificity and sensitivity in both the original and validation cohorts. The sequencing pipeline was judged likely to have produced a cluster of highly shared sequence variants as a technical artifact. In a later analysis, most CMV-associated TCR beta chains were found to appear HLA-restricted, with HLA associations seemingly driven largely by CMV exposure. An association between a missense DCLRE1C variant and V-gene and J-gene trimming of TCR beta chains was found in a later genetic analysis and replicated in an independent cohort. Across donors, most TCR sequences were observed very rarely, whereas some public TCRs were present in many individuals. The authors suggested that the approach could potentially be extended to other disease states and immunological phenotypes. Assigning TCR associations to individual alleles was difficult when HLA alleles, especially DR and DQ, strongly co-occurred. Sequencing depth was assumed to be roughly uniform across donors in the presence/absence analyses, though that assumption may not hold. In an earlier analysis of about 550 of the donors, most TCR beta V segments were observed in productive rearrangements about 90% or about 30% of the time, broadly matching IMGT annotations. The study listed 170 or so TCR beta chains as associated with cytomegalovirus. Compared with equally common non-associated chains, HLA-associated TCR beta chains in a later analysis were more clonally expanded and had lower generation probabilities. Because counts were too low, seventeen rarely observed V segments, including chromosome 9 orphons, were excluded from the earlier analysis of fewer than 650 of the donors. A later analysis reported that several top co-occurrence clusters appeared linked to parvovirus B19, influenza, CMV and Epstein-Barr virus. A further reported finding was that TCR beta sequences accurately predicted the HLA-A and HLA-B alleles for most subjects in the first cohort. According to a later analysis, TCR association rates differed among HLA loci, with DRB1 alleles showing the most associated TCRs and HLA-C alleles showing the fewest. CMV serostatus was the only immune exposure information available for the cohort. Three of the identified cytomegalovirus-associated TCR beta chains were confirmed in vitro to be specific for cytomegalovirus antigens. Because some donors lacked HLA typing at each locus, the association tests relied only on the typed subset.

In total, more than 500 healthy bone marrow donors made up the cohort. At the time of sampling, all cohort members were nominally healthy, though unrecorded immune exposures were likely present. The donor tested CMV seronegative and was one of the 352 seronegative cohort members. A peripheral blood sample was collected from each donor, and TCR beta sequencing was performed on peripheral blood mononuclear cells. The Qiagen DNeasy Blood Extraction Kit was used to extract genomic DNA from the blood cell samples. As concerns this clone: Its antigen specificity is not known.

The CDR3, cysteine through phenylalanine, is 14 amino acids long. This entry keeps only the CDR3 DNA: 42 bases, framed from base 1. V trim: 6 bases; J trim: 3 bases; unmatched bases: 8. Taken from the germline V gene, the CDR1 and CDR2 loops are MNHEY and SVGAGI. The method was the immunoSEQ multiplex PCR assay. For the multiplex PCR, a mixture combining 60 forward primers for TCR Vbeta segments and 13 reverse primers for TCR Jbeta segments was used. A multiplex PCR assay on genomic DNA amplified the CDR3 region of rearranged TCR beta genes. The Illumina HiSeq System was used to sequence the amplified TCR beta libraries as 87-base-pair reads. As for how the authors treated the data: In a later analysis, 80 million or so unique TCR beta chains were counted across the 690 or so repertoires, and roughly 10 million of these chains were shared by at least two donors. Raw reads were error-corrected and collapsed into unique sequences by a nearest-neighbor algorithm in which closely related sequences were merged to remove PCR and sequencing errors. CDR3 sequences were aligned to IMGT reference sequences to assign V, D and J gene segments. For a sequence to be retained, at least a six-nucleotide match to both a V gene segment and a J gene segment was required. A rearrangement was called productive if the CDR3 had no stop codons and remained in frame with V and J, and every other rearrangement was called non-productive. Following IMGT convention, CDR3 was defined as the stretch from the second conserved V-encoded cysteine up to the conserved J-encoded phenylalanine. Sequences without an unambiguous match to a single V gene segment were excluded from the earlier analysis of about 630 of the donors. An earlier analysis of 500 to 700 of the donors classified V segments as functional when productive rearrangements were above 56.7% and as segregating when the standard deviation between donors was above 5%. To diagnose cytomegalovirus status from the catalog of TCR beta chain sequences, a statistical classification framework was built. In a later analysis, V and J genes were assigned by comparing TCR nucleotide sequences against IMGT/GENE-DB human TR gene sequences. The TCRdist pipeline was used in a later analysis to assign CDR3 sequences and most-parsimonious VDJ recombination scenarios. A later analysis defined each TCR beta chain by its CDR3 amino acid sequence plus V-gene family, and excluded reads lacking a unique V-gene family. A later analysis removed 600 or so highly shared, low-generation-probability nucleotide sequences to deal with suspected cross-contamination and a sequencing artifact. In a later analysis, a clonal expansion index for each public chain was calculated from normalized within-repertoire ranks of inferred template counts. In a later analysis, generation probabilities were computed using a VDJ recombination model fitted to out-of-frame rearrangements, and the results were checked against IGoR. A later analysis scored TCR-TCR, TCR-HLA and TCR-CMV co-occurrence with hypergeometric tests, applying a repertoire-size bias correction to TCR pairs. In a later analysis, false discovery rates were estimated by permuting HLA or CMV assignments 20 times. In a later analysis, co-occurring TCRs were grouped using DBSCAN, and TCRdist sequence similarity was added for clustering within HLA-allele-positive subsets. Repertoires with fewer than 30,000 or more than 120,000 public chains, plus five repertoires with anomalous nucleotide sharing, were excluded from co-occurrence clustering. TCRdb re-hosts the immuneACCESS table, in-frame sequences only. Its copies lack some clones; in the studies checked, an unresolved V gene accounts for under half of them, and the cause for the rest is not known. V, J and clone size derive from that table, while D and trimming were established from the DNA sequence. The table of this sample itemizes 100,000 to 150,000 clones. The ten top clones hold around 1.6% of the sample.

This receptor was taken from a young man in good health and CMV-seronegative. This chain is built from TRBV6-5 and TRBJ2-7, and TRBD2 aligns with 7 junction nucleotides. Sequences were obtained from PBMCs. The nucleotide sequence reads TGTGCCAGCAGGACCCCGGGGGGTTTCTACGAGCAGTACTTC. Its translation reads: CASRTPGGFYEQYF.